This note documents a single T cell receptor (beta chain) sequence. This sample is part of a study of blood T cell repertoires in COVID-19. For the study at large: Whether acute or convalescent, the COVID-19 samples came from the United States, Italy and Spain. In each case, the material was cDNA or gDNA derived from T cells, B-cell-depleted T cells, or PBMCs.

Profiled with immunoSEQ multiplex PCR; TCRdb holds only in-frame clones, not every one. This sample has about 70,000 clones, with under 90% found just once. CDR1 and CDR2 (germline): SGHAT, FQNNGV. Deletions cut 5 bases from V and 10 bases from J, with 14 bases between. The CDR3 contains 12 residues. The clonotype comes from a man in his sixties or seventies who had recovered from COVID-19. The sequencing input was peripheral blood. The V call is TRBV11-2, the J call TRBJ1-1, with a possible D match to TRBD1 (5 bases). CDR3 amino acids: CASSPQGASAFF. Written as DNA, the CDR3 is TGTGCCAGCAGCCCTCAGGGTGCGTCAGCTTTCTTT.